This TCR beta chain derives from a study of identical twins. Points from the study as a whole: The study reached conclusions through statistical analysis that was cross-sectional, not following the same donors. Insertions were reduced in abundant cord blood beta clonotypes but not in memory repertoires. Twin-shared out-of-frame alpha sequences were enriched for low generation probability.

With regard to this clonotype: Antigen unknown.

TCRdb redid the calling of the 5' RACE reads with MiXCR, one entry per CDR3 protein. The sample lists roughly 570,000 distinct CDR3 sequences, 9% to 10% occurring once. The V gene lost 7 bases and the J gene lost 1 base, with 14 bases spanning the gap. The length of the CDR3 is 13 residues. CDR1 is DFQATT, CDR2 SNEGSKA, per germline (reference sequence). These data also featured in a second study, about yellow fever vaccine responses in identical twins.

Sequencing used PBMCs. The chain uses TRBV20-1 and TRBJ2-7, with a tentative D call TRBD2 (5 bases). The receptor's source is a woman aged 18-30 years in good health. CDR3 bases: TGCAGTGGACTTGGCGGGTCTTCCTACGAGCAGTACTTC. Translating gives CSGLGGSSYEQYF.